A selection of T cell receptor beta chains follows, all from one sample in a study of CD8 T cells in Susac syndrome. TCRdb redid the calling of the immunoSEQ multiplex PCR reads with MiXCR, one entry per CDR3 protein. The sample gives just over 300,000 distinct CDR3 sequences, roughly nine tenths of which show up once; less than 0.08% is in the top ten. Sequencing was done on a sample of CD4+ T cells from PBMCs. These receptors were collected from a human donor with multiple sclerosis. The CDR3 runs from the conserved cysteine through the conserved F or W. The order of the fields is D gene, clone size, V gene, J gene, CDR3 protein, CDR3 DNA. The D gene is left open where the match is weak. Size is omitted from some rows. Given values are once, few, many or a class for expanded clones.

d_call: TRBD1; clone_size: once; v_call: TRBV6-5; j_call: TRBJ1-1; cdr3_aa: CASSYQGAVFEAFF; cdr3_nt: TGTGCCAGCAGTTACCAGGGGGCTGTGTTTGAAGCTTTCTTT
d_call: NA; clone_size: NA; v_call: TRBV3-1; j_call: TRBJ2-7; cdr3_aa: CASSQAQGPVYEQYF; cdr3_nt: TGTGCCAGCAGCCAAGCCCAGGGGCCCGTCTACGAGCAGTACTTC
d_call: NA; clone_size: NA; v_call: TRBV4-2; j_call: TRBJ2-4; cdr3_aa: CASSQGSAGAKNIQYF; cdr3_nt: TGTGCCAGCAGCCAAGGATCAGCGGGAGCCAAAAACATTCAGTACTTC
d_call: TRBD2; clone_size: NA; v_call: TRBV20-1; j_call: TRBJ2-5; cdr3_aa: CSARDFGTSGEETQYF; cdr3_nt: TGCAGTGCTAGAGATTTCGGGACTAGCGGTGAAGAGACCCAGTACTTC
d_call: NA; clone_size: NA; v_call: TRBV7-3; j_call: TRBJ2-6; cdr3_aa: CASSLHRGSGANVLTF; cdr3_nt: TGTGCCAGCAGCCTACATCGGGGATCTGGGGCCAACGTCCTGACTTTC
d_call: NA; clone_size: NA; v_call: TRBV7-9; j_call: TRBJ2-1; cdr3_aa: CASRITVGNEQFF; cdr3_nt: TGTGCCAGCAGGATCACGGTGGGAAATGAGCAGTTCTTC
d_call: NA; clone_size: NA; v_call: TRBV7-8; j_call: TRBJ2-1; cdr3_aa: CASSLVGGPLFF; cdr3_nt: TGTGCCAGCAGCTTAGTAGGGGGTCCGCTGTTCTTC
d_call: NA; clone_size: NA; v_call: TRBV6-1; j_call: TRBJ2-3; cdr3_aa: CASSPLFSTDTQYF; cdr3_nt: TGTGCCAGCAGCCCGCTTTTTTCTACAGATACGCAGTATTTT
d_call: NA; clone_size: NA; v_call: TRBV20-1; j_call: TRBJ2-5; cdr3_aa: CSGIISETQYF; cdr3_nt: TGCAGCGGGATTATTTCCGAGACCCAGTACTTC
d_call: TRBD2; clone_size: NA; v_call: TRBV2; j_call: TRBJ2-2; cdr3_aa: CASSETSGGIGELFF; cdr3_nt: TGTGCCAGCAGTGAAACTAGCGGTGGAATCGGGGAGCTGTTTTTT
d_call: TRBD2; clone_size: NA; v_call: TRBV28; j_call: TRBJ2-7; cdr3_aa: CASSSASGSSYEQYF; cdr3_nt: TGTGCCAGCAGTTCTGCTAGCGGAAGCTCCTACGAGCAGTACTTC
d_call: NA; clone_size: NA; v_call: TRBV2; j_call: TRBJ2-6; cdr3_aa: CASSEAVSGANVLTF; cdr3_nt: TGTGCCAGCAGTGAAGCCGTATCTGGGGCCAACGTCCTGACTTTC
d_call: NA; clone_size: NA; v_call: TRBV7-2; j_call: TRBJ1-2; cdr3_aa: CASSSAGNYYGYTF; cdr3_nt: TGTGCCAGCAGCTCCGCCGGGAACTACTATGGCTACACCTTC
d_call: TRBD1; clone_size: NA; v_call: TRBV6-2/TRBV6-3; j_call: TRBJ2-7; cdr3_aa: CASSYRGVKGYEQYF; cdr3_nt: TGTGCCAGCAGCTACAGGGGTGTAAAAGGGTACGAGCAGTACTTC
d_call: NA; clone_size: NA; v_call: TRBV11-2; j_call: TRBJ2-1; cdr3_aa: CASSPHIDDEQFF; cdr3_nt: TGTGCCAGCAGCCCGCATATAGACGATGAGCAGTTCTTC
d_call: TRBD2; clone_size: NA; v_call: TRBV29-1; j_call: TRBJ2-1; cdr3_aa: CSVEAFRGGREQFF; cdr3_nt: TGCAGCGTTGAAGCTTTCCGGGGAGGGAGGGAGCAGTTCTTC
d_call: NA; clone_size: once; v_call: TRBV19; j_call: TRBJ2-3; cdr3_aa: CASLRLGDGTDTQYF; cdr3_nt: TGTGCCAGTCTCAGACTAGGCGACGGCACAGATACGCAGTATTTT
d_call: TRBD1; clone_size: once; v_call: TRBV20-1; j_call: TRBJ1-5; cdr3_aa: CSARDATGGATQPQHF; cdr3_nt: TGCAGTGCTAGAGACGCGACAGGGGGCGCGACTCAGCCCCAGCATTTT
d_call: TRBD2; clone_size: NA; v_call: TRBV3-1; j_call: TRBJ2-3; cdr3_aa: CASSPPSGGWPDTQYF; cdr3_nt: TGTGCCAGCAGCCCCCCCAGCGGGGGGTGGCCAGATACGCAGTATTTT
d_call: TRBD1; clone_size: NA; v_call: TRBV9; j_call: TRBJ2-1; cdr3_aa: CASSVRGGGFDNEQFF; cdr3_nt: TGTGCCAGCAGCGTAAGAGGGGGCGGATTTGACAATGAGCAGTTCTTC
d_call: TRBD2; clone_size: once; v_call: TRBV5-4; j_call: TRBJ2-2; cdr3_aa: CASRLGLAGGTGELFF; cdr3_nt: TGTGCCAGCCGACTTGGACTAGCGGGGGGTACCGGGGAGCTGTTTTTT
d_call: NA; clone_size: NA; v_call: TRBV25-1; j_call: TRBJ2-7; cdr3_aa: CASSHRVLSRQYF; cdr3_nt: TGTGCCAGCAGCCACAGGGTCCTAAGTAGGCAGTACTTC
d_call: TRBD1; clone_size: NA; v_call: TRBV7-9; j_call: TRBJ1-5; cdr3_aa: CASSSVGTVGNQPQHF; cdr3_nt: TGTGCCAGCAGCTCCGTGGGGACAGTGGGCAATCAGCCCCAGCATTTT
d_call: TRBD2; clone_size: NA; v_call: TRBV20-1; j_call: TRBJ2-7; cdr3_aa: CSARISGSREQYF; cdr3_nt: TGCAGTGCTAGAATTAGCGGGAGTCGAGAGCAGTACTTC
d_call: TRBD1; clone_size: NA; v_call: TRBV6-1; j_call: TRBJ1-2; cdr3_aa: CASSSRPLGQGANGYTF; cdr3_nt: TGTGCCAGCAGCTCCCGCCCTTTGGGACAGGGGGCCAATGGCTACACCTTC
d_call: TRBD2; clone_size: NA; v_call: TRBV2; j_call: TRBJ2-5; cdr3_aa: CATAGDPGETQYF; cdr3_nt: TGTGCCACGGCGGGGGATCCCGGAGAGACCCAGTACTTC
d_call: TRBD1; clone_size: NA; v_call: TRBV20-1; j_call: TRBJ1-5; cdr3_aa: CSARPAGGLNQPQHF; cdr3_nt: TGCAGTGCTAGACCTGCAGGGGGGCTCAATCAGCCCCAGCATTTT
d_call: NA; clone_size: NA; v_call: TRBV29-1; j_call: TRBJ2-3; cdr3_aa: CSVEAAGDTQYF; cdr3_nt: TGCAGCGTTGAGGCGGCGGGGGATACGCAGTATTTT
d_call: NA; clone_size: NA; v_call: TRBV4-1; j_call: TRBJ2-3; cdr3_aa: CASSQAYRGAGTDTQYF; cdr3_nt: TGCGCCAGCAGCCAAGCATATAGAGGAGCTGGCACAGATACGCAGTATTTT
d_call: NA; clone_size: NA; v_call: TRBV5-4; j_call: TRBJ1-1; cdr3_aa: CASSLAPSLLRNTEAFF; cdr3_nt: TGTGCCAGCAGCTTGGCCCCCAGTCTCCTGCGGAACACTGAAGCTTTCTTT
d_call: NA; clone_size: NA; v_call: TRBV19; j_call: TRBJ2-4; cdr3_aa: CASSIPGPRLAGNIQYF; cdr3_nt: TGTGCCAGTAGTATACCGGGACCCCGTTTAGCCGGGAACATTCAGTACTTC
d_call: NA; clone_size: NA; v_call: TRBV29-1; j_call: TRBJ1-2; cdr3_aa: CSVETGYGYTF; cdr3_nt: TGCAGCGTTGAGACGGGCTATGGCTACACCTTC
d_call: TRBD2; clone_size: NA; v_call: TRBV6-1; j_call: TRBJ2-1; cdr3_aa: CASSRLAPSSYNEQFF; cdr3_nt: TGTGCCAGCAGTCGACTAGCCCCTAGCTCCTACAATGAGCAGTTCTTC
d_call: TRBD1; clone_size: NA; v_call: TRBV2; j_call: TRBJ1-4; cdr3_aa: CASSDRDRGHEKLFF; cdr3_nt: TGTGCCAGCAGTGATCGGGACAGGGGGCATGAAAAACTGTTTTTT
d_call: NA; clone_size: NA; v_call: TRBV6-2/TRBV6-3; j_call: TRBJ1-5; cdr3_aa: CASSYSMSNQPQHF; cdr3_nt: TGTGCCAGCAGTTACAGTATGAGCAATCAGCCCCAGCATTTT
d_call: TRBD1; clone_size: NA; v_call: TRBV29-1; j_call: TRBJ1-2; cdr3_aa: CSAGGTGANYGYTF; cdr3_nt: TGCAGCGCCGGGGGGACAGGGGCTAACTATGGCTACACCTTC
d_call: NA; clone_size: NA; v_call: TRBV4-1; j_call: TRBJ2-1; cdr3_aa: CASSQDYSGTYNEQFF; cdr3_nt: TGCGCCAGCAGCCAGGACTATAGCGGCACCTACAATGAGCAGTTCTTC
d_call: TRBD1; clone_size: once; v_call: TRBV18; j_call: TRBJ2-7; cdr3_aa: CASSSTRQGVEQYF; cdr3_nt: TGTGCCAGCTCAAGCACTAGACAGGGGGTCGAGCAGTACTTC
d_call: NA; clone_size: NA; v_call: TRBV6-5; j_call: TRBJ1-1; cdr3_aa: CASSYGGRRGTEAFF; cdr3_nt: TGTGCCAGCAGTTACGGGGGCAGAAGAGGCACTGAAGCTTTCTTT
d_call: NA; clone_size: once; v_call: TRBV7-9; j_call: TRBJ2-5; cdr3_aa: CASSPFQESQYF; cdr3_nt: TGTGCCAGCAGCCCTTTTCAGGAGAGCCAGTACTTC
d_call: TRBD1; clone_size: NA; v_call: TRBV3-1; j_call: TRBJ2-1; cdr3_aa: CASSQGVPGQGTNEQFF; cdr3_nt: TGTGCCAGCAGCCAGGGAGTCCCGGGACAGGGGACCAATGAGCAGTTCTTC
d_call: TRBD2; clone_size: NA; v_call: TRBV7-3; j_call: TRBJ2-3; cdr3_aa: CASSLSGTSGRGTDTQYF; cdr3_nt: TGTGCCAGCAGCCTTTCCGGGACTAGCGGGAGGGGCACAGATACGCAGTATTTT
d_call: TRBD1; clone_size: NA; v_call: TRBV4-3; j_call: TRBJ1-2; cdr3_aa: CASSQRTGTGYGYTF; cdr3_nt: TGCGCCAGCAGCCAGAGGACGGGGACAGGTTATGGCTACACCTTC
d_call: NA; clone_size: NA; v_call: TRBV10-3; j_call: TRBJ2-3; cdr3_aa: CAITPSGSTDTQYF; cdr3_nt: TGTGCCATCACCCCCTCCGGATCCACAGATACGCAGTATTTT
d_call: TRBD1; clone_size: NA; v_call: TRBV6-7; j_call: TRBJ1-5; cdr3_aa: CASSLEGAVNQPQHF; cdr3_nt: TGTGCCAGCAGTCTTGAGGGGGCGGTAAATCAGCCCCAGCATTTT
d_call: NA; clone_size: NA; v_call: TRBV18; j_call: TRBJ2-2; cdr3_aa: CASSLRQENTGELFF; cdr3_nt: TGTGCCAGCTCACTTAGACAGGAGAACACCGGGGAGCTGTTTTTT
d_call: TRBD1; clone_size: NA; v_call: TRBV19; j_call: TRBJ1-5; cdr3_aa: CASNLDRALDQPQHF; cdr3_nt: TGTGCCAGTAACCTGGACAGGGCTTTAGATCAGCCCCAGCATTTT
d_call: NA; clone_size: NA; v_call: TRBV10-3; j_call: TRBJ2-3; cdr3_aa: CAISARGDKSTDTQYF; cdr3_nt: TGTGCCATCAGTGCTAGGGGGGACAAAAGCACAGATACGCAGTATTTT
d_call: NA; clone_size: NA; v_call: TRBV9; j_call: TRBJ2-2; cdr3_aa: CASSARHGTGELFF; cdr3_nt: TGTGCCAGCAGCGCGAGGCATGGAACCGGGGAGCTGTTTTTT
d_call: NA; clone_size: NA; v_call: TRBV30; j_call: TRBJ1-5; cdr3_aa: CAWSVAGRNQPQHF; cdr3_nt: TGTGCCTGGAGTGTAGCGGGGCGAAATCAGCCCCAGCATTTT
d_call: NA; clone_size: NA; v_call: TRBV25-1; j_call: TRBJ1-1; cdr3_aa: CASSGGWNTEAFF; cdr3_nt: TGTGCCAGCAGTGGAGGATGGAACACTGAAGCTTTCTTT
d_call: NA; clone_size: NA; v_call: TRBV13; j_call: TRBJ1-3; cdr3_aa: CASSLGSSAGNTIYF; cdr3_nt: TGTGCCAGCAGCTTAGGATCGAGTGCTGGAAACACCATATATTTT
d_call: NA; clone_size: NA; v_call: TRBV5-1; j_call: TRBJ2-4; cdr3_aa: CASSLLGRGNIQYF; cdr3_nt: TGCGCCAGCAGCTTGCTGGGCAGGGGAAACATTCAGTACTTC
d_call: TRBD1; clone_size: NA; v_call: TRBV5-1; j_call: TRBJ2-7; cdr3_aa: CASSYTGGGSYEQYF; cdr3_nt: TGCGCCAGCAGCTACACAGGGGGAGGTTCCTACGAGCAGTACTTC
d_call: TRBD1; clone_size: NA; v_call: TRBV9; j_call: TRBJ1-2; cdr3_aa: CASSPQTGANYGYTF; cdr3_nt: TGTGCCAGCAGCCCCCAAACAGGGGCTAACTATGGCTACACCTTC
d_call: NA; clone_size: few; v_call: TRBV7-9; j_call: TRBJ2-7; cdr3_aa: CASSLTAANYEQYF; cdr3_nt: TGTGCCAGCAGCTTAACGGCAGCTAACTACGAGCAGTACTTC
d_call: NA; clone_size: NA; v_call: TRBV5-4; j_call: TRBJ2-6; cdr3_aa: CASSPGDRSGANVLTF; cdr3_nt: TGTGCCAGCAGCCCAGGTGACAGGTCTGGGGCCAACGTCCTGACTTTC
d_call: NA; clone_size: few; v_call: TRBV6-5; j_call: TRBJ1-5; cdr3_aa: CASRGGNQPQHF; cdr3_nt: TGTGCCAGCAGGGGTGGCAATCAGCCCCAGCATTTT
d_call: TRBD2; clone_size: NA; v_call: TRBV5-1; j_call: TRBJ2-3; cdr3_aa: CASSLAPAGGLYTDTQYF; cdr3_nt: TGCGCCAGCAGCTTGGCCCCGGCGGGGGGGCTATACACAGATACGCAGTATTTT